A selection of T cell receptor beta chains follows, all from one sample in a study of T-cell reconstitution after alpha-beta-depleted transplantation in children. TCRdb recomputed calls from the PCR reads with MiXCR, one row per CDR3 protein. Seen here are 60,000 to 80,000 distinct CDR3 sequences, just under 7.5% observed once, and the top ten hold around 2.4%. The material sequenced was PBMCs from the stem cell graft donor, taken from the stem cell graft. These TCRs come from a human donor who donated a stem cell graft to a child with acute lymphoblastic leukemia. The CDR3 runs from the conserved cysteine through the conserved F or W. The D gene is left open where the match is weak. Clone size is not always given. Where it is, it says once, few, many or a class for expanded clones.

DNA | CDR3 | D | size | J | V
TGCAGTGCTAGTCCTGGGGAGAGGAACACTGAAGCTTTCTTT | CSASPGERNTEAFF | NA | few | TRBJ1-1 | TRBV20-1
TGTGCCAGCAGCTACCCTAGCAGGACAGGGATAGGCGGGGAGCTGTTTTTT | CASSYPSRTGIGGELFF | TRBD1 | many | TRBJ2-2 | TRBV7-2
TGTGCCAGCAGTTTAAAAAGCGGGAACTACAATGAGCAGTTCTTC | CASSLKSGNYNEQFF | TRBD2 | many | TRBJ2-1 | TRBV27
TGCGCCAGCAGCTTGCTAGACTCCTACGAGCAGTACTTC | CASSLLDSYEQYF | NA | many | TRBJ2-7 | TRBV5-1
TGTGCCAGCACTAAAGGAGATTCCTACGAGCAGTACTTC | CASTKGDSYEQYF | NA | NA | TRBJ2-7 | TRBV19
TGTGCCAGCAGCCCAGGGGACAGCTCACCCCTCCACTTT | CASSPGDSSPLHF | TRBD1 | many | TRBJ1-6 | TRBV4-2
TGTGCCAGCAGTTTAGCCCAGGGCACAGATACGCAGTATTTT | CASSLAQGTDTQYF | NA | many | TRBJ2-3 | TRBV12-3/TRBV12-4
TGTGCCAGCAGCGAACAGGGGGCGATAACCGAGCAGTACTTC | CASSEQGAITEQYF | TRBD1 | many | TRBJ2-7 | TRBV2
TGTGCCAGCAGGGGCTACGAGGGCGGGGAAAAACTGTTTTTT | CASRGYEGGEKLFF | NA | NA | TRBJ1-4 | TRBV2
TGCAGTGCCCATCAGGCGGGCGGGGGCCGCAATGAGCAGTTCTTC | CSAHQAGGGRNEQFF | NA | many | TRBJ2-1 | TRBV20-1
TGTGCCAGCAGTTTAAGGGCCGGATTGAACACTGAAGCTTTCTTT | CASSLRAGLNTEAFF | NA | many | TRBJ1-1 | TRBV27
TGTGCCAGCAGTGTCTCGGGACTGCTTTTGAAGTACTTC | CASSVSGLLLKYF | NA | NA | TRBJ2-7 | TRBV2
TGTGCCAGCAGCTCTGGGGGGAGCAGGGACTATGGCTACACCTTC | CASSSGGSRDYGYTF | NA | few | TRBJ1-2 | TRBV28
TGTGCCAGCAGCCCCCCGAGGCCCTACGAGCAGTACTTC | CASSPPRPYEQYF | NA | few | TRBJ2-7 | TRBV7-8
TGCAGTGCTAGAGATCGGGAAGTCTATAGTGCCCCTGGACTAGCGGGAAATCTCGAGCAGTTCTTC | CSARDREVYSAPGLAGNLEQFF | TRBD2 | many | TRBJ2-1 | TRBV20-1
TGTGCCAGCAGCCAAGTAGGCGGGAACACCGGGGAGCTGTTTTTT | CASSQVGGNTGELFF | NA | many | TRBJ2-2 | TRBV4-2
TGTGCCACCTACCGAGGGTACGCACTAGCCAAAAACATTCAGTACTTC | CATYRGYALAKNIQYF | NA | many | TRBJ2-4 | TRBV15
TGTGCCAGCAGCTTAGTTAGCGGATTTGCCTACACCGGGGAGCTGTTTTTT | CASSLVSGFAYTGELFF | NA | many | TRBJ2-2 | TRBV7-9
TGTGCCAGCTTTACAAGTTCCTACGAGCAGTACTTC | CASFTSSYEQYF | NA | NA | TRBJ2-7 | TRBV27
TGTGCCAGCAGGAGGACTAGCGAACACTACAATGAGCAGTTCTTC | CASRRTSEHYNEQFF | TRBD2 | many | TRBJ2-1 | TRBV6-6
TGCGCCAGCAGCCAGGGACAGGGGGTTTCCTACGAGCAGTACTTC | CASSQGQGVSYEQYF | TRBD1 | many | TRBJ2-7 | TRBV4-3
TGCGCCAGCGGAACGGGAGGGCCCTCAGATACGCAGTATTTT | CASGTGGPSDTQYF | TRBD2 | many | TRBJ2-3 | TRBV5-1
TGTGCCAGCAGGGAACTTATCTCCTACGAGCAGTACTTC | CASRELISYEQYF | NA | many | TRBJ2-7 | TRBV2
TGTGCCAGCACGCCCGAGACTAGCGGGAGGATTGATGAGCAGTTCTTC | CASTPETSGRIDEQFF | TRBD2 | NA | TRBJ2-1 | TRBV5-4
TGTGCCAGCAGTTACTCGACGGTAGCCACAGATACGCAGTATTTT | CASSYSTVATDTQYF | NA | NA | TRBJ2-3 | TRBV6-5
TGCGCCAGCAGTCCAAAATCACAGGGGGGCTATGGCTACACCTTC | CASSPKSQGGYGYTF | TRBD1 | many | TRBJ1-2 | TRBV5-1
TGCGCCAGCAGCTTGTACAGCTCTGGGGCCAACGTCCTGACTTTC | CASSLYSSGANVLTF | NA | many | TRBJ2-6 | TRBV5-1
TGTGCCAGCTCCTTCCCCCGGGGGGGGGGCACAGATACGCAGTATTTT | CASSFPRGGGTDTQYF | TRBD2 | many | TRBJ2-3 | TRBV6-2/TRBV6-3
TGCGCCAGCAGCCCTGCGCGAGAGCAGTTCTTC | CASSPAREQFF | NA | many | TRBJ2-1 | TRBV5-1
TGCAGTGCTGGCGGACAGGGGCAGCCCCAGCATTTT | CSAGGQGQPQHF | TRBD1 | many | TRBJ1-5 | TRBV20-1
TGCAGCGTTGAAAGACAGGACAGCACAGATACGCAGTATTTT | CSVERQDSTDTQYF | NA | many | TRBJ2-3 | TRBV29-1
TGTGCCAGCAGCCAATGGGAAGCGGAGACCCAGTACTTC | CASSQWEAETQYF | NA | NA | TRBJ2-5 | TRBV3-1
TGCAGCGTTGGGGAGGGCTACGGGACTGAAGCTTTCTTT | CSVGEGYGTEAFF | NA | few | TRBJ1-1 | TRBV29-1
TGCAGTGCCCCGAGGGGGATAAACACCGGGGAGCTGTTTTTT | CSAPRGINTGELFF | NA | many | TRBJ2-2 | TRBV20-1
TGTGCCAGTAGCCATCCTACTAGCGGTTCCTACGAGCAGTACTTC | CASSHPTSGSYEQYF | TRBD2 | few | TRBJ2-7 | TRBV19
TGTGCCGCAGGGGGAGAGACCCAGTACTTC | CAAGGETQYF | TRBD1 | many | TRBJ2-5 | TRBV6-5
TGTGCCAGCAGCTTAGCGGGGGGGCAACTATACGAGCAGTACTTC | CASSLAGGQLYEQYF | NA | many | TRBJ2-7 | TRBV7-2
TGTGCCAGCAGTTCGGGACAAGGGAATCAGCCCCAGCATTTT | CASSSGQGNQPQHF | NA | many | TRBJ1-5 | TRBV25-1
TGCGCCAGCAGCTTCTACAGGGGCCCCTTCTACGAGCAGTACTTC | CASSFYRGPFYEQYF | TRBD1 | many | TRBJ2-7 | TRBV5-1
TGTGCCAGCAGCACTAGCGGAGAAGAGACCCAGTACTTC | CASSTSGEETQYF | TRBD2 | many | TRBJ2-5 | TRBV7-9
TGCGCCAGCAGCTTGGAGGCAGGGGCCGGAGCTTTCTTT | CASSLEAGAGAFF | NA | many | TRBJ1-1 | TRBV5-1
TGTGCCAGCAGTTACTCTTTAGGAAGTAACGAGCAGTACTTC | CASSYSLGSNEQYF | NA | many | TRBJ2-7 | TRBV6-5
TGTGCCAGCTCCCGGTTAGGAGGGGGGCCCTACGAGCAGTACTTC | CASSRLGGGPYEQYF | NA | NA | TRBJ2-7 | TRBV18
TGCGCCAGCAGCTTGACAGACCCCATCTACAATGAGCAGTTCTTC | CASSLTDPIYNEQFF | NA | many | TRBJ2-1 | TRBV5-1
TGCAGCGTGGTGGACGGAGCTGGAAACACCATATATTTT | CSVVDGAGNTIYF | NA | many | TRBJ1-3 | TRBV29-1
TGTGCCAGCAGTGACCTAGCTCAGGGTAATCAAGAGACCCAGTACTTC | CASSDLAQGNQETQYF | NA | few | TRBJ2-5 | TRBV2
TGCAGCGTTGAAGGACAGGCCCCCTACGAGCAGTACTTC | CSVEGQAPYEQYF | NA | NA | TRBJ2-7 | TRBV29-1
TGTGCCAGCAGCTTGGCACCAGGGGGTGACTATGGCTACACCTTC | CASSLAPGGDYGYTF | TRBD1 | many | TRBJ1-2 | TRBV5-5
TGCGCCAGCGGGAGTTCGTCTAGGAATGAGCAGTTCTTC | CASGSSSRNEQFF | NA | many | TRBJ2-1 | TRBV5-1